Below, one T cell receptor (beta chain) is given with its context. Its antigen remains undetermined. Base qualities are not at hand, and no much larger clone is one base apart. Donors were a few dozen systemically healthy Caucasian individuals from Russia aged roughly 6 to 100 years. Roughly 10 milliliters of peripheral blood were drawn from each donor into EDTA-treated Vacutainer tubes. Ficoll-Paque density-gradient centrifugation was used to isolate PBMCs, with at least 6 million per sample. Total RNA, at least 6 micrograms per sample, was extracted from PBMCs with Trizol reagent. Naive CD45RAhigh/CD27high T cell percentages were measured by flow cytometry on a PBMC aliquot from every donor. Library creation used 5' RACE. TCRdb names Illumina HiSeq 2500 as the instrument used. A second PCR of roughly 7 to 12 cycles was performed with a sample-barcoded 5' primer and a J-beta primer mix. A template-switch 5' adaptor carrying 12 random nucleotides introduced a unique molecular identifier onto each TCR beta cDNA molecule. Each sample yielded at least 2.5 million CDR3-containing paired-end reads. First-strand cDNA synthesis was performed from all RNA using the Mint cDNA synthesis kit, with priming by a TRBC-specific oligonucleotide. Following uracil-DNA glycosylase treatment, all cDNA underwent a first 18-cycle PCR with the universal primers M1SS and BC2_uni_R. In the source study's methods: Each sample was normalized by randomly selecting 1 million high-quality reads, each carrying a distinct molecular identifier. Instead of being binned into consensus sequences, reads that shared molecular identifiers were thrown out. MiTCR, run with a Q25 quality threshold and the strictest error-elimination algorithm, handled CDR3 identification, clonotype clustering and error correction. A nonparametric unseen species model with Euler transformation was used to estimate a lower bound on total TCR beta diversity. TCRdb ran its own pipeline on the public reads, namely fastp trimming at Q25 and MiXCR clone calling, and kept in-frame beta chains. Each entry is one CDR3 protein sequence, shown with its most common DNA and genes. TCRdb's processing, not the study's, gives the V and J calls here. This sample gives 750,000 to 950,000 distinct CDR3 sequences in total; roughly 50% of them show up just once. Around 40% of the sample lies in the top ten.

This sample was taken from a study of blood T cells in healthy people across ages (dated by TCRdb to 2014 to 2015). About the investigation overall: In model experiments, roughly one uniquely barcoded TCR beta cDNA molecule per two T cells was captured by template switching. For two donors (one aged 18 to 30 and one aged 80 or older), the study analyzed two additional independent replicas of 1 million unique cDNA reads from the same blood draw. To avoid experimental bias, donors of different ages were distributed randomly across sequencing lanes. To track age-related changes in TCR beta repertoire diversity, the study relied on deep sequencing normalized with unique cDNA molecular identifiers. The donors were split into four age groups: young (average 16 years), middle-aged (more than 35), aged (over 55) and long-lived (about 82). The full study reports these points: There was a strong correlation between observed TCR beta diversity and the percentage of naive T cells measured by flow cytometry. As age increased, observed TCR beta diversity per million T cells dropped in a roughly linear way, and a significant reduction was already evident by age about 40. Conclusive comparison of naive and antigen-experienced compartments was prevented by the profiling of bulk unsorted PBMCs. Compared with the aged group, the long-lived group had more naive CD4+ T cells, fewer expanded clones and increased TCR diversity, a pattern suggesting age selection. Estimates of total diversity from one million sequenced T cells were regarded as lower bounds and underestimates. Because donor CMV infection status was unknown, age-related changes in expanded clonotypes were potentially confounded.

The TCR sequence derives from a man aged 80 or over in good health. The sequencing input was blood.

The DNA reads TGCGCCAGCAGCTTGGGAAGGGAGGGTAATGAGCAGTTCTTC. The encoded protein is CASSLGREGNEQFF. Here the chain combines TRBV5-1 and TRBJ2-1; TRBD2 aligns with 7 central bases. The germline V gene provides CDR1 SGHRS and CDR2 YFSETQ. Trimming accounts for 0 bases at V and 7 bases at J, while the number of junction bases matched to no gene is 4. From the cysteine up to the phenylalanine, the CDR3 has a length of 14 residues. Of all the DNA, just the CDR3 is kept, 42 bases in frame from base 1.